Listed below are T cell receptor beta chains from one sample, sequenced in a study of cytomegalovirus exposure and HLA in healthy donors. Assay used: immunoSEQ multiplex PCR; TCRdb lists only in-frame clones, some missing. The sample shows 110,000 to 150,000 clones, 94% of them seen only once. The source material was PBMCs. These receptors all come from a man between 18 and 35 years old in good health and CMV-seropositive. Each CDR3 is given with its conserved first and last residue. The order of the fields is V gene, clone size, D gene, J gene, CDR3 protein, CDR3 DNA. A D gene is named only where the DNA matches it firmly. The size of a clone is reported for some rows only, either as once, few or many, or as a class for expanded clones.

>TRBV28|-|-|TRBJ2-7
CASLRRNEQYF
TGTGCCAGCTTGAGGAGAAACGAGCAGTACTTC
>TRBV5-6|-|TRBD1|TRBJ1-2
CASSLGQGGGYTF
TGTGCCAGCAGCCTGGGACAGGGAGGAGGCTACACCTTC
>TRBV6-5|-|TRBD1|TRBJ2-1
CASSYDGTAVFSSQFF
TGTGCCAGCAGTTACGACGGGACAGCTGTTTTCTCATCGCAGTTCTTC
>TRBV5-1|-|-|TRBJ1-4
CASSLEPGLANEKLFF
TGCGCCAGCAGCTTGGAGCCTGGGCTGGCTAATGAAAAACTGTTTTTT
>TRBV5-1|-|TRBD2|TRBJ2-5
CASSVLIAGGEETQYF
TGCGCCAGCAGCGTTTTAATAGCGGGAGGGGAAGAGACCCAGTACTTC
>TRBV5-1|once|TRBD1|TRBJ2-2
CASSRAGTGLSGELFF
TGCGCCAGCAGCCGGGCCGGGACAGGGCTATCCGGGGAGCTGTTTTTT
>TRBV7-8|few|-|TRBJ1-4
CASSLVIGRDEKLFF
TGTGCCAGCAGCTTAGTTATAGGGAGGGATGAAAAACTGTTTTTT
>TRBV9|-|-|TRBJ2-5
CASSEPGLEIQYF
TGTGCCAGCTCAGAACCAGGGCTGGAGATCCAGTACTTC
>TRBV27|-|-|TRBJ2-2
CASTPSPTGELFF
TGTGCCAGCACGCCGAGTCCAACCGGGGAGCTGTTTTTT
>TRBV6-1|-|-|TRBJ2-3
CASAGRGASTDTQYF
TGTGCCAGCGCCGGGCGGGGCGCTAGCACAGATACGCAGTATTTT
>TRBV5-1|-|-|TRBJ2-5
CASQRAGGETQYF
TGCGCCAGCCAGAGGGCCGGAGGGGAGACCCAGTACTTC
>TRBV6-5|-|TRBD1|TRBJ1-3
CASRTGGGNTIYF
TGTGCCAGCAGAACAGGGGGAGGAAACACCATATATTTT
>TRBV7-9|-|-|TRBJ2-7
CASSLAAGALYEQYF
TGTGCCAGCAGCTTAGCGGCAGGGGCCCTCTACGAGCAGTACTTC
>TRBV27|-|-|TRBJ2-7
CASSQSPGRVGEQYF
TGTGCCAGCAGCCAGAGCCCGGGCAGGGTGGGCGAGCAGTACTTC
>TRBV10-3|-|TRBD1|TRBJ1-3
CAISEPGQGLGNTIYF
TGTGCCATCAGTGAGCCGGGACAGGGACTCGGAAACACCATATATTTT
>TRBV19|-|-|TRBJ1-1
CATYREVGTEAFF
TGTGCCACCTACAGGGAAGTGGGCACTGAAGCTTTCTTT
>TRBV28|-|TRBD2|TRBJ2-1
CASSGTSGRSYNEQFF
TGTGCCAGCAGTGGGACTAGCGGGAGAAGTTACAATGAGCAGTTCTTC
>TRBV10-1|few|-|TRBJ1-6
CASNRSPDSPLHF
TGCGCCAGCAATCGGAGCCCTGATTCACCCCTCCACTTT
>TRBV2|-|TRBD1|TRBJ2-2
CASRTGTGGTGELFF
TGTGCCAGCAGGACGGGGACAGGGGGAACCGGGGAGCTGTTTTTT
>TRBV6-5|-|TRBD1|TRBJ1-2
CASSYRGQGATF
TGTGCCAGCAGTTACAGAGGACAGGGGGCGACCTTC
>TRBV29-1|-|TRBD2|TRBJ2-4
CSVAPSPLAGGPLAKNIQYF
TGCAGCGTTGCGCCCTCGCCTCTCGCGGGAGGGCCCCTAGCCAAAAACATTCAGTACTTC
>TRBV5-6|-|-|TRBJ1-4
CASSLGVTGNNEKLFF
TGTGCCAGCAGCTTGGGTGTTACAGGGAACAATGAAAAACTGTTTTTT
>TRBV7-9|-|-|TRBJ2-3
CASSLTADYTDTQYF
TGTGCCAGCAGCTTAACGGCGGACTACACAGATACGCAGTATTTT
>TRBV19|-|-|TRBJ1-2
CASSHPWDIKANYGYTF
TGTGCCAGTAGCCACCCGTGGGACATCAAAGCTAACTATGGCTACACCTTC
>TRBV18|-|-|TRBJ2-7
CASSPRGRLSDEQYF
TGTGCCAGCTCACCACGAGGTAGGCTTTCTGACGAGCAGTACTTC
>TRBV5-4|-|-|TRBJ1-1
CASNPDYTGNTEAFF
TGTGCCAGCAACCCCGACTATACGGGGAACACTGAAGCTTTCTTT
>TRBV19|-|-|TRBJ2-7
CASSIDGGAGYEQYF
TGTGCCAGTAGTATAGACGGGGGAGCGGGCTACGAGCAGTACTTC
>TRBV10-3|-|-|TRBJ1-2
CAISESEPSKGYTF
TGTGCCATCAGTGAGTCAGAACCGAGTAAAGGCTACACCTTC
>TRBV2|-|-|TRBJ1-5
CASSDRGGGNQPQHF
TGTGCCAGCAGTGATCGGGGGGGTGGCAATCAGCCCCAGCATTTT
>TRBV7-2|-|TRBD1|TRBJ2-1
CASSPMTGSNEQFF
TGTGCCAGCAGCCCCATGACAGGGTCCAATGAGCAGTTCTTC
>TRBV7-8|-|-|TRBJ2-3
CASSYQRIRTDTQYF
TGTGCCAGCAGCTACCAGCGCATCCGCACAGATACGCAGTATTTT
>TRBV5-1|-|-|TRBJ1-1
CASLREPMNTEAFF
TGCGCCAGCCTCCGGGAGCCCATGAACACTGAAGCTTTCTTT